Only a few counts were recorded for the clone carrying this T cell receptor (beta chain). The antigen is unknown. A second PCR, run for about 7 to 12 cycles, used a sample-barcoded 5' primer plus a J-beta primer mix. MiXCR, applied by TCRdb to the 5' RACE reads, yields one record per CDR3 protein. In the table there are 1.5 million to 2 million distinct CDR3 sequences, 30% to 40% of which are singletons. This entry belongs to a study of blood T cells in healthy people across ages. Notes on the study in general: Older individuals had lower TCR beta diversity per million T cells (the decline was roughly linear).

Sequencing was carried out using blood. The sequence was obtained from a human donor in good health.

CDR3 sequence: CASSSDVWTSTDTQYF. Written as DNA, the CDR3 is TGTGCCAGCAGCTCGGACGTTTGGACTAGCACAGATACGCAGTATTTT. The chain uses TRBV14 and TRBJ2-3, with D perhaps matching TRBD2 (5 bases). V was pared by 5 bases and J by 0 bases, with 15 bases between. The length of the CDR3 is 16 residues. The V gene's germline CDR1 is SGHDN and CDR2 FVKESK.